This TCR beta chain appears in the sequencing data of a study of a mutant IDH1 vaccine in newly diagnosed glioma. Overall study: Most had both radiotherapy and temozolomide beforehand; others had only one. Week 35 was safety follow-up visit V12; week 47 was end-of-study visit V13.

The CDR3 loop spans 15 amino acids. Trimming took 1 base from V and 4 from J, leaving 12 bases between them. Per germline, CDR1 SEHNR and CDR2 FQNEAQ (reference sequence). Libraries were prepared by immunoSEQ multiplex PCR; TCRdb keeps only in-frame clonotypes and omits some of them. The table has around 70,000 clones, around 82% seen once. Regarding time point: week 35, safety follow-up. What each vaccine dose contained was 300 ug of mutant IDH1 20-mer peptide, accompanied by topical imiquimod. Patients had eight vaccinations, in weeks 1, 3, 5, 7, 11, 15, 19 and 23. Astrocytomas that were new, WHO grade 3 or 4, IDH1-mutant and ATRX-lost were present in the donors. Remarks on this clone: The antigen remains unidentified.

This material consisted of PBMCs, taken from a glioma patient whose treatment included an IDH1 peptide vaccine. The clonotype was recovered from a man aged 18 to 30 with glioma. The gene calls are TRBV7-9 and TRBJ2-3, with D perhaps TRBD1 (5 bases). The CDR3 DNA reads as TGTGCCAGCAGCTTAGGGGCTACAGGCTCAGATACGCAGTATTTT. This encodes CASSLGATGSDTQYF.